This T cell receptor (beta chain) was captured in a study of blood T cell repertoires in COVID-19. Study-level background: The analysed material was cDNA or gDNA that came from T cells, B-cell-depleted T cells, or PBMCs.

Clones were read by immunoSEQ multiplex PCR, and TCRdb kept only the in-frame ones, dropping some. The table shows 200,000 to 250,000 clones, with around four fifths occurring only once. This clone has a handful of counts. Trimming cost V 1 base and J 4 bases, with 13 bases left between them. The CDR3 length is 15 residues. Looked up from germline, CDR1 is LGHDT and CDR2 is YNNKEL (reference sequence). The receptor was isolated from a woman aged 80 or over with COVID-19, enrolled during active disease. Sequencing used peripheral blood. The chain has TRBV3-1 (or the pseudogene TRBV3-2) and TRBJ2-5, with D tentatively TRBD2 (5 bases). In DNA form, the CDR3 reads TGTGCCAGCAGCCAAGCCTCGGGGTTTGCAGAGACCCAGTACTTC. Protein sequence: CASSQASGFAETQYF.